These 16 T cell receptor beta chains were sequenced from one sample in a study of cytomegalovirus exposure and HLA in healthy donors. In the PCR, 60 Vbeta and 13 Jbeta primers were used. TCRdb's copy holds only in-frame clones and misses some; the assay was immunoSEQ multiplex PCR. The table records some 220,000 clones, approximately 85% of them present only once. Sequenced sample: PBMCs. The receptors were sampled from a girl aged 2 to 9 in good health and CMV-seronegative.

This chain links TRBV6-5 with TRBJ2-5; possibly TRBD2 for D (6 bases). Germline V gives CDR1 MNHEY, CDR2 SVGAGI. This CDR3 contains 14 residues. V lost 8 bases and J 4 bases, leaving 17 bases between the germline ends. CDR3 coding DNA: TGTGCCAGCGAGCGAACTCCGGGACTAGAGACCCAGTACTTC. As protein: CASERTPGLETQYF.

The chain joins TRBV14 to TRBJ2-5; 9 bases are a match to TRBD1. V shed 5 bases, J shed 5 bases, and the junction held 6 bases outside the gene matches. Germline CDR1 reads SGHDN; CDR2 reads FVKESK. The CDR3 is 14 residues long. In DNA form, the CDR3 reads TGTGCCAGCAGCACGGGACAGGGCCGGGAGACCCAGTACTTC. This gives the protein CASSTGQGRETQYF. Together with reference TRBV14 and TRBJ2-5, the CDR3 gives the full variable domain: EAGVTQFPSHSVIEKGQTVTLRCDPISGHDNLYWYRRVMGKEIKFLLHFVKESKQDESGMPNNRFLAERTGGTYSTLKVQPAELEDSGVYFCASSTGQGRETQYFGPGTRLLVL.

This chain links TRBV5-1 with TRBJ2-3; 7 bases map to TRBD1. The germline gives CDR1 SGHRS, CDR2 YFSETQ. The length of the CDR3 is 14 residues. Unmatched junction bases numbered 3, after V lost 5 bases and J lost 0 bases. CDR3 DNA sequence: TGCGCCAGCAGGCAGGGGGACAGCACAGATACGCAGTATTTT. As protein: CASRQGDSTDTQYF.

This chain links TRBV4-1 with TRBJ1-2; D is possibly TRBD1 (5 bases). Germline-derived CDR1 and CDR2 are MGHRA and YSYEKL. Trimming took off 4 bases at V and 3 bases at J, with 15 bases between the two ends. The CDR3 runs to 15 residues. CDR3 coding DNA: TGCGCCAGCAGCCCTCACAGGCCGCAAGACTATGGCTACACCTTC. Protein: CASSPHRPQDYGYTF.

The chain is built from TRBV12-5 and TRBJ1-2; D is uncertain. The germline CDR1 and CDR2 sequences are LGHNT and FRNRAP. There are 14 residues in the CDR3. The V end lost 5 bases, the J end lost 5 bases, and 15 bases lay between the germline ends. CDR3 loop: CASGLATIKYGYTF. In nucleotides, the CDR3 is TGTGCTAGTGGTCTTGCTACGATCAAATATGGCTACACCTTC.

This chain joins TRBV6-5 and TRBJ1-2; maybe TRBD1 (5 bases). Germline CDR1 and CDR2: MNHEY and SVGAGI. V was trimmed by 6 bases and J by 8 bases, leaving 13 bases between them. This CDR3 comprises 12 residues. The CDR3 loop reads CASRKIGVGYTF. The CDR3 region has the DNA TGTGCCAGCAGAAAGATAGGGGTCGGCTACACCTTC.

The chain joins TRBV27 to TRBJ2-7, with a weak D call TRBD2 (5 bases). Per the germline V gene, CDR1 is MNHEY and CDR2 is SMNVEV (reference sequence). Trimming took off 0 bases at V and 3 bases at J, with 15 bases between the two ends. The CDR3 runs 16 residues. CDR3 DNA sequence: TGTGCCAGCAGTTTATCTTTCCGGGGTAGAAGCTACGAGCAGTACTTC. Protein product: CASSLSFRGRSYEQYF.

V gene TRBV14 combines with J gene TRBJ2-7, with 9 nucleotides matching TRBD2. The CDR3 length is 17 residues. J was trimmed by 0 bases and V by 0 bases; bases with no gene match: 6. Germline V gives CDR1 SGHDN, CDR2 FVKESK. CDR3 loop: CASSQEVLLAGSYEQYF. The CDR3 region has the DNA TGTGCCAGCAGCCAAGAGGTCTTACTAGCGGGCTCCTACGAGCAGTACTTC.

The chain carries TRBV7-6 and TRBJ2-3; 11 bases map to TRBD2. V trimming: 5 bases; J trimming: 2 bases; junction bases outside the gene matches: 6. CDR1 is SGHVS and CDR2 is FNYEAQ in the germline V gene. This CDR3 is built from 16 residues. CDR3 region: CASSLTSGGITDTQYF. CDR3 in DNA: TGTGCCAGCAGCCTCACTAGCGGGGGCATCACAGATACGCAGTATTTT.

The DNA of the CDR3 is TGTGCCAGCAGTGAAGCTCACTTACAGGGCTGGCCCTACGAGCAGTACTTC. Amino acids: CASSEAHLQGWPYEQYF. The chain joins TRBV2 to TRBJ2-7; TRBD1 might be the D (6 bases). Trimming left V 0 bases short and J 2 bases short, with 17 bases between. CDR1 and CDR2 (germline): SNHLY, FYNNEI. This CDR3 is built from 17 residues.

The CDR3 DNA reads TGTGCCAGTAGTATAAATCCGGGACTAGCCCTCCAAGAGACCCAGTACTTC. Its translation is CASSINPGLALQETQYF. The V call is TRBV19, the J call TRBJ2-5, with 9 nucleotides matching TRBD2. The CDR3 is made up of 17 amino acids. Germline assignment: CDR1 LNHDA and CDR2 SQIVND (reference sequence). Trimming removed 2 bases from V and 1 base from J; junction bases left unmatched: 8.

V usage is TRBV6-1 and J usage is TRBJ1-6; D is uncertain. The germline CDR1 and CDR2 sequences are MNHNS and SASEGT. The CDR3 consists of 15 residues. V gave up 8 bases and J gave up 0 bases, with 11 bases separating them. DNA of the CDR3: TGTGCCAGCGTTCTGGAGAGCTCCTATAATTCACCCCTCCACTTT. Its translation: CASVLESSYNSPLHF.

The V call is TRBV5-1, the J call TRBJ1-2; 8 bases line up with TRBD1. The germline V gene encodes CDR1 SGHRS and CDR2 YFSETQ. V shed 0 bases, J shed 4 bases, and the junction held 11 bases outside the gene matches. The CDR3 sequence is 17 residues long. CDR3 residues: CASSLDWSGGAGYGYTF. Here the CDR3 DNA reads TGCGCCAGCAGCTTGGATTGGTCAGGGGGCGCCGGCTATGGCTACACCTTC.

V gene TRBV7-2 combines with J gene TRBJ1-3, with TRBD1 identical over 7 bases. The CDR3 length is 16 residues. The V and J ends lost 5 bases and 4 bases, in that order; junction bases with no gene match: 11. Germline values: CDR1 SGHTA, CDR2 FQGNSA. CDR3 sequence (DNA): TGTGCCAGCAGCCTATCGCCAGGGGGAACGGGAAACACCATATATTTT. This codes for CASSLSPGGTGNTIYF.

The CDR3 is CASSEARGGTEAFF. The CDR3 DNA reads TGTGCCAGCAGTGAAGCGCGTGGTGGCACTGAAGCTTTCTTT. This sequence joins TRBV6-1 and TRBJ1-1, with D hard to call. V lost 0 bases and J lost 4, with 9 bases in between. Germline V CDR1 and CDR2: MNHNS, SASEGT. CDR3 length: 14 residues.

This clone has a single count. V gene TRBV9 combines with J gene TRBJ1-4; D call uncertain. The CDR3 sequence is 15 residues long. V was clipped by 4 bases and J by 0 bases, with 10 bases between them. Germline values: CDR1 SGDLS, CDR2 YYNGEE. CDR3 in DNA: TGTGCCAGCAGCAGAGGAGCCGCAACTAATGAAAAACTGTTTTTT. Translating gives CASSRGAATNEKLFF.